The 16 T cell receptor beta chains given below trace back to one sample, sequenced in a study of blood T cell repertoires in COVID-19. The method was immunoSEQ multiplex PCR; TCRdb's version includes in-frame clones alone and lacks a portion of them. The table has around 430,000 clones, around 88% seen once; the top ten hold 10% to 15%. The sample taken for sequencing was peripheral blood. The receptor source for this set is a woman in her forties or fifties with COVID-19, enrolled during active disease.

This sequence joins TRBV5-6 and TRBJ1-3; 8 bases match TRBD1. Trimming at V came to 3 bases and at J to 3 bases, leaving 8 bases not matched to a gene. This CDR3 is 16 amino acids long. CDR1 SGHDT and CDR2 YYEEEE come from the germline V gene. The CDR3: CASSWGTGGHGNTIYF. The CDR3 nucleotides read TGTGCCAGCAGCTGGGGAACAGGGGGTCATGGAAACACCATATATTTT.

The genes are TRBV24-1 and TRBJ2-7; 8 nucleotides match TRBD1. After removal of 7 bases from V and 5 bases from J, the junction contained 3 bases not matched to a gene. Looked up from germline, CDR1 is KGHDR and CDR2 is SFDVKD. The CDR3 has 12 amino acids. DNA of the CDR3: TGTGCCACCAGAGACAGGGGTAACGAGCAGTACTTC. Encoded protein: CATRDRGNEQYF.

Comment on this clone: Distinct nucleotide sequences in the sample also encode this CDR3. The chain has TRBV27 and TRBJ2-2; D is uncertain. V lost 3 bases and J 6 bases, leaving 5 bases between the germline ends. The CDR3 consists of 12 residues. The V gene's germline CDR1 is MNHEY and CDR2 SMNVEV (reference sequence). CDR3 sequence: CASSFPSGELFF. For the CDR3, the DNA is TGTGCCAGCAGTTTTCCGTCCGGGGAGCTGTTTTTT.

The rearrangement links TRBV28 to TRBJ1-1; a possible D gene is TRBD1 (6 bases). Trimming cost V 2 bases and J 7 bases, with 14 bases left between them. Germline V gene lookup returns CDR1 MDHEN and CDR2 SYDVKM. CDR3 length equals 14 residues. The CDR3 is CASSLPGGSDEAFF. The CDR3 coding sequence is TGTGCCAGCAGTTTACCGGGGGGCAGTGATGAAGCTTTCTTT.

This sequence joins TRBV7-9 and TRBJ1-4; 7 nucleotides match TRBD1. Germline CDR1 is SEHNR and CDR2 is FQNEAQ (reference sequence). This CDR3 has 15 amino acids. V shed 8 bases and J 7 bases; nucleotides not matched to a gene: 13. The CDR3 DNA follows: TGTGCCAGCCTACAGCAGACAGGGTCGATTGAAAAACTGTTTTTT. Amino acids: CASLQQTGSIEKLFF.

A few counts support this clone. The rearrangement uses TRBV9 and TRBJ2-3, with 9 bases matching TRBD2. The CDR3 loop spans 16 amino acids. Germline assignment: CDR1 SGDLS and CDR2 YYNGEE. V was pared by 3 bases and J by 2 bases, with 7 bases of the junction left unmatched. The CDR3 loop is CASSAERGAVTDTQYF. The CDR3 nucleotides are TGTGCCAGCAGCGCAGAGCGGGGGGCCGTCACAGATACGCAGTATTTT.

This chain uses TRBV18 with TRBJ1-3; D not resolved. The germline CDR1 and CDR2 sequences are KGHSH and LQKENI. The CDR3 contains 14 residues. Trimming pared 3 bases from V and 4 bases from J, leaving 10 bases between. The CDR3 sequence is CASSPDTTGNTIYF. In DNA form, the CDR3 reads TGTGCCAGCTCACCCGACACAACGGGAAACACCATATATTTT.

The chain combines TRBV19 with TRBJ1-2; unclear D gene. Germline V CDR1 and CDR2: LNHDA, SQIVND (reference sequence). V lost 7 bases and J lost 8, with 17 bases in between. The CDR3 has 13 residues. The CDR3 loop is CASNVGNSGGYTF. The CDR3 DNA follows: TGTGCCAGTAACGTAGGAAATTCGGGAGGCTACACCTTC. Variable domain in full (rest from reference TRBV19 and TRBJ1-2): DGGITQSPKYLFRKEGQNVTLSCEQNLNHDAMYWYRQDPGQGLRLIYYSQIVNDFQKGDIAEGYSVSREKKESFPLTVTSAQKNPTAFYLCASNVGNSGGYTFGSGTRLTVV.

The chain has TRBV3-1 (or the pseudogene TRBV3-2) and TRBJ1-3; D is uncertain. The CDR3 length is 13 residues. V shed 11 bases and J shed 0 bases, with 11 bases lying between them. CDR1 and CDR2 from the germline V gene are LGHDT and YNNKEL (reference sequence). CDR3 sequence (DNA): TGTGCCTCGTTTGGAGGCTCTGGAAACACCATATATTTT. Residues: CASFGGSGNTIYF.

The CDR3 coding sequence is TGTGCCAGCAGCCACAGAACCCTCGAAGCTTTCTTT. As protein: CASSHRTLEAFF. The chain links TRBV3-1 (or the pseudogene TRBV3-2) to TRBJ1-1, with D uncertain. V was cut by 3 bases and J by 8 bases, with 10 bases left in between. This CDR3 is 12 amino acids long. Per the germline V gene, CDR1 is LGHDT and CDR2 is YNNKEL (reference sequence).

This clone was counted between two and nine times. The rearrangement joins TRBV6-5 to TRBJ1-1; 7 bases line up with TRBD1. The CDR3 spans 14 residues. CDR1 and CDR2 (germline): MNHEY, SVGAGI. V was pared by 5 bases and J by 3 bases, with 6 bases of the junction left unmatched. This CDR3 reads CASSKTGKDTEAFF. The CDR3 DNA reads TGTGCCAGCAGTAAGACAGGGAAGGACACTGAAGCTTTCTTT.

The rearrangement uses TRBV29-1 and TRBJ1-1; weak D call: TRBD1 (6 bases). Germline CDR1 is SQVTM and CDR2 is ANQGSEA. The CDR3 has 13 amino acids. The V and J ends lost 5 bases and 0 bases respectively, with 10 bases between them. CDR3 DNA sequence: TGCAGCGTTAGCAGGGGATTGAACACTGAAGCTTTCTTT. It codes for CSVSRGLNTEAFF.

This rearrangement joins TRBV7-9 to TRBJ1-1, with 10 bases lining up with TRBD1. V shed 5 bases and J 3 bases; nucleotides not matched to a gene: 6. Germline CDR1 is SEHNR and CDR2 is FQNEAQ (reference sequence). The CDR3 is made up of 15 amino acids. Here the CDR3 DNA reads TGTGCCAGCAGCCCGCCGACAGGGGGCCACACTGAAGCTTTCTTT. Translation: CASSPPTGGHTEAFF.

V and J are TRBV6-5 and TRBJ1-1, with D perhaps TRBD1 (6 bases). In germline, CDR1 is MNHEY, CDR2 SVGAGI. Trimming took off 4 bases at V and 4 bases at J, with 10 bases between the two ends. CDR3 length equals 13 residues. In DNA, the CDR3 is TGTGCCAGCAGTTTTAGGGGGACCACTGAAGCTTTCTTT. It yields the protein CASSFRGTTEAFF.

This chain uses TRBV21-1 with TRBJ2-7; the D call of TRBD1 is as the table states it, not checked on the DNA. TRBV21-1 is reported as a pseudogene. The CDR3 has 15 amino acids. The CDR3 DNA is TGTGCCAGCAGCGCAGCCGGGACAGGGTCCTCCGAGCAGTACTTC. Protein sequence: CASSAAGTGSSEQYF.

The gene calls are TRBV24-1 and TRBJ1-1; TRBD1 might be the D (5 bases). Germline V gene lookup returns CDR1 KGHDR and CDR2 SFDVKD. The CDR3 has 16 residues. With 2 bases removed from V and 0 bases from J, the gap between germline ends came to 12 bases. This CDR3 reads CATSDSRRGMNTEAFF. The CDR3 DNA follows: TGTGCCACCAGTGATTCTAGGAGGGGAATGAACACTGAAGCTTTCTTT.